This T cell receptor beta chain was sequenced for a study of blood T cell repertoires in COVID-19. Clones were read by immunoSEQ multiplex PCR, and TCRdb kept only the in-frame ones, dropping some. The top ten clones hold approximately 12% of a sample with around 180,000 clones, about four fifths of them seen once. CDR3 length: 14 residues. Trimming left V 0 bases short and J 4 bases short, with 9 bases between. CDR1 LNHNV and CDR2 YYDKDF come from the germline V gene (reference sequence). Recovered status applied to Cohort 3 donors who had two consecutive negative PCRs. It also applied to those with clearance or with symptom resolution.

This TCR was recovered from a man aged 45-65 years who had recovered from COVID-19. The chain combines TRBV15 with TRBJ1-2; no definite D call. Sequencing was done on a sample of PBMCs or T cells enriched from blood (not recorded which). The CDR3 loop reads CATSRDQQSYGYTF. The CDR3 DNA reads TGTGCCACCAGCAGAGATCAACAGAGCTATGGCTACACCTTC.